Following are 21 T cell receptor beta chains from one sample sequenced in a study of CD8 T cells in ankylosing spondylitis. One entry per CDR3 protein results from TCRdb running MiXCR on the 5' RACE reads. The repertoire includes approximately 45,000 distinct CDR3 sequences, around 3.8% of them detected once, and about 4% sits in the top ten. The source material was blood, either unsorted or a sorted T cell fraction (not recorded which). The receptors were gathered from a female donor with ankylosing spondylitis or in good health (not recorded which).

This clonotype was detected many times. A much more abundant neighbour one base away suggests this may be a read error. This chain links TRBV9 with TRBJ1-3; D not certain. Trimming removed 1 base at V and 0 bases at J, with 8 bases between. This CDR3 contains 15 residues. Looked up from germline, CDR1 is SGDLS and CDR2 is YYNGEE. CDR3 residues: CASSVTPDSGNTIYF. Here the CDR3 DNA reads TGTGCCAGCAGCGTAACCCCCGACTCTGGAAACACCATATATTTT.

There are many counts of this clonotype. The V call is TRBV9, the J call TRBJ2-3, with D possibly TRBD1 on 5 matching bases. This CDR3 has 13 amino acids. Trimming removed 4 bases at V and 6 bases at J, with 12 bases between. Germline values: CDR1 SGDLS, CDR2 YYNGEE. The CDR3 nucleotides read TGTGCCAGCAGCCCAGGGCCTATTGATACGCAGTATTTT. It is translated as CASSPGPIDTQYF.

The sample holds a few counts of this clonotype. The chain is built from TRBV9 and TRBJ1-4; maybe TRBD1 (6 bases). The germline V gene encodes CDR1 SGDLS and CDR2 YYNGEE. The length of the CDR3 is 15 residues. V was clipped by 0 bases and J by 5 bases, with 11 bases between them. The CDR3 nucleotides are TGTGCCAGCAGCGTAGAGGGACATCAAAATGAAAAACTGTTTTTT. Encoded protein: CASSVEGHQNEKLFF. Full variable domain (rest looked up from reference TRBV9 and TRBJ1-4): DSGVTQTPKHLITATGQRVTLRCSPRSGDLSVYWYQQSLDQGLQFLIQYYNGEERAKGNILERFSAQQFPDLHSELNLSSLELGDSALYFCASSVEGHQNEKLFFGSGTQLSVL.

This clonotype was counted many times. This sequence joins TRBV9 and TRBJ2-5; D uncertain. From germline, CDR1 is SGDLS and CDR2 YYNGEE. CDR3 length equals 14 residues. V gave up 0 bases and J gave up 4 bases, with 10 bases separating them. The DNA for the CDR3 is TGTGCCAGCAGCGTAGACTACCTCCGAGAGACCCAGTACTTC. It specifies CASSVDYLRETQYF. The full variable domain, its missing parts supplied by reference TRBV9 and TRBJ2-5, is DSGVTQTPKHLITATGQRVTLRCSPRSGDLSVYWYQQSLDQGLQFLIQYYNGEERAKGNILERFSAQQFPDLHSELNLSSLELGDSALYFCASSVDYLRETQYFGPGTRLLVL.

This clonotype has a count of ten or more. The genes are TRBV9 and TRBJ2-7; D gene ambiguous. The CDR3 totals 14 residues. With 3 bases removed from V and 3 bases from J, the gap between germline ends came to 13 bases. CDR1 SGDLS and CDR2 YYNGEE come from the germline V gene. CDR3 DNA sequence: TGTGCCAGCAGCGCCGGGCCGCAGAACTACGAGCAGTACTTC. Translated: CASSAGPQNYEQYF.

This clonotype occurred many times. This chain uses TRBV9 with TRBJ1-6; 7 bases align to TRBD1. The CDR3 consists of 16 residues. V lost 6 bases and J lost 7; bases outside the gene matches: 13. The germline CDR1 and CDR2 sequences are SGDLS and YYNGEE. The CDR3 sequence: CASKGGPSDMNSPLHF. CDR3 sequence (DNA): TGTGCCAGCAAAGGGGGCCCAAGCGATATGAATTCACCCCTCCACTTT.

This clonotype has a count of ten or more. This chain joins TRBV9 and TRBJ2-2; D possibly corresponds to TRBD2 (6 bases). Germline CDR1 SGDLS, CDR2 YYNGEE. The V and J ends lost 2 bases and 6 bases respectively, with 11 bases between them. The CDR3 runs to 14 residues. CDR3 protein: CASSVEGLAGELFF. The CDR3 region has the DNA TGTGCCAGCAGCGTGGAGGGTCTGGCCGGGGAGCTGTTTTTT.

This clonotype was counted ten times or more. The V call is TRBV9, the J call TRBJ1-1; D not resolved. This CDR3 spans 14 amino acids. Germline-derived CDR1 and CDR2 are SGDLS and YYNGEE. V lost 0 bases and J 7 bases, leaving 13 bases between the germline ends. The CDR3 DNA is TGTGCCAGCAGCGTAGCAGGAATTGGTAGTGAAGCTTTCTTT. This gives the protein CASSVAGIGSEAFF.

This clonotype has at least ten counts. The chain combines TRBV9 with TRBJ2-5; 9 bases map to TRBD1. The V gene end was trimmed by 4 bases and the J gene end by 1 base; junction bases not matched to a gene: 14. The CDR3 contains 18 residues. Germline V lookup: CDR1 SGDLS, CDR2 YYNGEE. The CDR3 DNA reads TGTGCCAGCAGCCCTCACTCGACCGGGACAGGGCCCCAAGAGACCCAGTACTTC. Its translation: CASSPHSTGTGPQETQYF.

This clonotype was picked up many times. The J gene is TRBJ2-3, the V gene TRBV9; 12 positions agree with TRBD1. The trim removed 0 bases at V and 3 bases at J, leaving 14 bases unmatched. CDR1 and CDR2 (germline): SGDLS, YYNGEE. CDR3 length: 20 amino acids. CDR3 in amino acids: CASSVEGRGDRGLGTDTQYF. In DNA form, the CDR3 reads TGTGCCAGCAGCGTAGAAGGGAGGGGGGACAGGGGGCTTGGGACAGATACGCAGTATTTT.

The rearrangement uses TRBV9 and TRBJ1-6; D may be TRBD1 (5 bases). The length of the CDR3 is 15 residues. Trimming removed 3 bases from V and 7 bases from J, with 14 bases in between. Germline assignment: CDR1 SGDLS and CDR2 YYNGEE. CDR3 region: CASSASPGQNSPLHF. In nucleotides, the CDR3 is TGTGCCAGCAGCGCCTCCCCCGGACAAAATTCACCCCTCCACTTT.

This clonotype was recorded many times. V and J are TRBV9 and TRBJ2-3; D uncertain. The germline gives CDR1 SGDLS, CDR2 YYNGEE. The V and J ends lost 3 bases and 5 bases respectively, with 10 bases between them. The CDR3 contains 13 residues. CDR3 amino acids: CASSDFVGDTQYF. CDR3 sequence (DNA): TGTGCCAGCAGCGATTTTGTAGGAGATACGCAGTATTTT.

This clonotype occurred many times. CDR3 sequence (DNA): TGTGCCAGCAGCGTAGGACTAGCGGGCTACAATGAGCAGTTCTTC. This encodes CASSVGLAGYNEQFF. The V gene is TRBV9, the J gene TRBJ2-1; 10 bases agree with TRBD2. After removal of 0 bases from V and 3 bases from J, the junction contained 0 bases not matched to a gene. The length of the CDR3 is 15 residues. Germline values: CDR1 SGDLS, CDR2 YYNGEE.

V gene TRBV9 combines with J gene TRBJ1-1; TRBD1 is a possible D gene (5 bases). The CDR3 covers 14 residues. V was trimmed by 3 bases and J by 11 bases, leaving 20 bases between them. Germline V gene data show CDR1 as SGDLS and CDR2 as YYNGEE. The CDR3 spells CASSALGLRPIAFF. The CDR3 nucleotides are TGTGCCAGCAGCGCCCTGGGACTCCGACCTATCGCTTTCTTT.

This clonotype occurred many times. The chain joins TRBV9 to TRBJ2-3; 9 bases agree with TRBD2. After removal of 5 bases from V and 6 bases from J, the junction contained 7 bases not matched to a gene. Germline lookup yields CDR1 SGDLS and CDR2 YYNGEE. This CDR3 has 14 amino acids. CDR3 nucleotide sequence: TGTGCCAGCAGTGATAGCGGGGGCCTGGATACGCAGTATTTT. Protein: CASSDSGGLDTQYF.

This clonotype appeared many times. The chain carries TRBV9 and TRBJ1-1; TRBD1 matches 10 bases. Trimming at V came to 4 bases and at J to 1 base, leaving 7 bases not matched to a gene. The CDR3 length is 16 residues. The germline CDR1 and CDR2 sequences are SGDLS and YYNGEE. As DNA, the CDR3 is TGTGCCAGCAGCACCTCGACAGGGGGCCCGAACACTGAAGCTTTCTTT. It translates to CASSTSTGGPNTEAFF. The full variable domain, in which reference TRBV9 and TRBJ1-1 provide the parts outside the CDR3, is DSGVTQTPKHLITATGQRVTLRCSPRSGDLSVYWYQQSLDQGLQFLIQYYNGEERAKGNILERFSAQQFPDLHSELNLSSLELGDSALYFCASSTSTGGPNTEAFFGQGTRLTVV.

This clonotype occurred many times. This chain joins TRBV9 and TRBJ2-5, with D unclear. Between the trimmed V and J ends, which lost 2 bases and 0 bases, there was a span of 14 bases. There are 16 residues in the CDR3. Germline-derived CDR1 and CDR2 are SGDLS and YYNGEE. In DNA, the CDR3 is TGTGCCAGCAGCGTGCAGGCGGTCTCGTACCAAGAGACCCAGTACTTC. Translating it yields CASSVQAVSYQETQYF.

Only a few counts were recorded for this clonotype. The V gene is TRBV9, the J gene TRBJ1-3; no clear D gene. This CDR3 is built from 16 residues. Germline V gene data show CDR1 as SGDLS and CDR2 as YYNGEE. Trimming took off 2 bases at V and 0 bases at J, with 12 bases between the two ends. The CDR3 nucleotides read TGTGCCAGCAGCGTCGATGGGTTTACCTCTGGAAACACCATATATTTT. Its translation is CASSVDGFTSGNTIYF.

This clonotype was counted at least ten times. The V and J genes are TRBV9 and TRBJ2-1; weak D call: TRBD2 (5 bases). V gave up 7 bases and J gave up 4 bases, with 18 bases separating them. The CDR3 runs to 15 residues. In germline, CDR1 is SGDLS, CDR2 YYNGEE. The CDR3 nucleotides are TGTGCCAGCGGCAGGTCTGGCGGGTATTACAATGAGCAGTTCTTC. Residues: CASGRSGGYYNEQFF. Filled out from reference TRBV9 and TRBJ2-1, the complete variable domain reads DSGVTQTPKHLITATGQRVTLRCSPRSGDLSVYWYQQSLDQGLQFLIQYYNGEERAKGNILERFSAQQFPDLHSELNLSSLELGDSALYFCASGRSGGYYNEQFFGPGTRLTVL.

This clonotype came up many times. V is TRBV9 and J is TRBJ2-2; no clear D. Germline CDR1 and CDR2: SGDLS and YYNGEE. The CDR3 has 11 residues. With 3 bases removed from V and 6 bases from J, the gap between germline ends came to 3 bases. Written as DNA, the CDR3 is TGTGCCAGCAGCGAGCCCGGGGAGCTGTTTTTT. Amino acids: CASSEPGELFF.

This clonotype was recorded many times. This chain links TRBV9 with TRBJ1-6, with D unclear. The V end lost 4 bases, the J end lost 7 bases, and 9 bases lay between the germline ends. Germline CDR1 SGDLS, CDR2 YYNGEE. The CDR3 extends over 13 amino acids. The CDR3 sequence is CASSPEENSPLHF. As DNA, the CDR3 is TGTGCCAGCAGCCCAGAGGAGAATTCACCCCTCCACTTT.